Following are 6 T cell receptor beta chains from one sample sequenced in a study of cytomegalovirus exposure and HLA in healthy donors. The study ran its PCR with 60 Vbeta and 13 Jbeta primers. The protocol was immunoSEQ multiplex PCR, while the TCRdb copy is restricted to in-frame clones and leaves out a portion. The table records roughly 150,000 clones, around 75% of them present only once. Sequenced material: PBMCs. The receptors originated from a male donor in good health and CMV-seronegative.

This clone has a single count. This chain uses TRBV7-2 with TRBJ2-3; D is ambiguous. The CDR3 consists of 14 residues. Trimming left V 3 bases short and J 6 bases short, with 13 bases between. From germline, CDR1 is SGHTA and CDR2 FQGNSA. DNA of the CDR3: TGTGCCAGCAGCTTGTGGCTCTCCGCCGATACGCAGTATTTT. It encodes CASSLWLSADTQYF.

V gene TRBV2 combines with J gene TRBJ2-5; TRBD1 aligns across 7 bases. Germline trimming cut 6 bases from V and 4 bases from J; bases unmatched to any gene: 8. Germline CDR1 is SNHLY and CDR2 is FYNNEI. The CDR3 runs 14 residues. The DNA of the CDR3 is TGTGCCAGCAGGGGCAGGGGGTTTCGAGAGACCCAGTACTTC. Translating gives CASRGRGFRETQYF. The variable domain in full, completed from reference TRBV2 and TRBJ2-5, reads EPEVTQTPSHQVTQMGQEVILRCVPISNHLYFYWYRQILGQKVEFLVSFYNNEISEKSEIFDDQFSVERPDGSNFTLKIRSTKLEDSAMYFCASRGRGFRETQYFGPGTRLLVL.

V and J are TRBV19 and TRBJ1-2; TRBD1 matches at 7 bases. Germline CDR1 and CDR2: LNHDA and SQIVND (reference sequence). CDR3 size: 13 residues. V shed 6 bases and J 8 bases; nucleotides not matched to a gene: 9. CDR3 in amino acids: CASSRQGPWGYTF. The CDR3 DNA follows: TGTGCCAGTAGCCGACAGGGACCCTGGGGCTACACCTTC.

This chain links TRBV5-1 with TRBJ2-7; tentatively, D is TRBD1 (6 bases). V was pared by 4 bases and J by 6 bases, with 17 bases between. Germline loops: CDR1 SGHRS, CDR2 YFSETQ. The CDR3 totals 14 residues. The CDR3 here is CASSPLDHRAEQYF. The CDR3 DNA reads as TGCGCCAGCAGCCCATTAGACCACAGGGCCGAGCAGTACTTC.

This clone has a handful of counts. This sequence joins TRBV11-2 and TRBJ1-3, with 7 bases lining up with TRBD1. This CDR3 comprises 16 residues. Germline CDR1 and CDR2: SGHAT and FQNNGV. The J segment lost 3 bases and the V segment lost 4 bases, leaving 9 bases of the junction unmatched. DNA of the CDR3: TGTGCCAGCAGCTCCACTGGGACAGTCTATGGAAACACCATATATTTT. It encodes CASSSTGTVYGNTIYF.

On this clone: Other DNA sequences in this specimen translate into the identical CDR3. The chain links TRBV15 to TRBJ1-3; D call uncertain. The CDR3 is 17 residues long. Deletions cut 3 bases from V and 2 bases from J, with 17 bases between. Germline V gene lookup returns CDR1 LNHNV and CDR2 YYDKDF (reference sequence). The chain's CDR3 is CATSRSNFGEAGNTIYF. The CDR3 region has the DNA TGTGCCACCAGCAGGTCTAACTTTGGGGAGGCTGGAAACACCATATATTTT.